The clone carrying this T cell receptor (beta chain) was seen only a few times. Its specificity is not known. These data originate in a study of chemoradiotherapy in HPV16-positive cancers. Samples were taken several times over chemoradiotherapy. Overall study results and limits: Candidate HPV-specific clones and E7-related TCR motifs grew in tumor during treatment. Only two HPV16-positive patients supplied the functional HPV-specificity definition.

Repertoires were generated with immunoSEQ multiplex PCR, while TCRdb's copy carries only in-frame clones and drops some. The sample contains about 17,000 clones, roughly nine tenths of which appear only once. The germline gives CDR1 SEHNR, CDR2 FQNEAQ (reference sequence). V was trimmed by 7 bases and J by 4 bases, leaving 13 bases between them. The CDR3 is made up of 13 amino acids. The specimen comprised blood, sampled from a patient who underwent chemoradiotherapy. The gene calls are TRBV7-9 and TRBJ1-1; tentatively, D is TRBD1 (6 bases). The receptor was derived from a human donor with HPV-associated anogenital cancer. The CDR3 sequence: CASISRGGTEAFF. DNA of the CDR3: TGTGCCAGCATCTCCAGGGGAGGCACTGAAGCTTTCTTT.